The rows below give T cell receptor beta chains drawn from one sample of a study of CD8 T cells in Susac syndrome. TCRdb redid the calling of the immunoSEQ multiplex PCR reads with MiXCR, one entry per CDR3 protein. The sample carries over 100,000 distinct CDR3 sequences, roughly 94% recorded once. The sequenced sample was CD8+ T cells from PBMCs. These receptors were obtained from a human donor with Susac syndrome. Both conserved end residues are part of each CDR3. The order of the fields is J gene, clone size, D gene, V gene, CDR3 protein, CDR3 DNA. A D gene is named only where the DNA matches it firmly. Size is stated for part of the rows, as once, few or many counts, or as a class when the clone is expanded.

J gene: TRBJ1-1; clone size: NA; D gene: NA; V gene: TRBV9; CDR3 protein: CASSVAGGWDTEAFF; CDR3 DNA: TGTGCCAGCAGCGTTGCCGGAGGGTGGGACACTGAAGCTTTCTTT
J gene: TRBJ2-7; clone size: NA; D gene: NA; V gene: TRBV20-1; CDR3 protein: CSAQGGLYEQYF; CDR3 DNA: TGCAGTGCTCAAGGGGGGTTATACGAGCAGTACTTC
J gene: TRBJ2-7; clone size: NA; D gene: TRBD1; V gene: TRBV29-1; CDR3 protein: CSVEPKGQDHEQYF; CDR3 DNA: TGCAGCGTTGAACCTAAAGGACAGGATCACGAGCAGTACTTC
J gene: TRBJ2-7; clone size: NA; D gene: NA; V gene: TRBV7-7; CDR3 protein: CASSLAPAYEQYF; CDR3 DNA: TGTGCTAGCAGCTTAGCGCCAGCCTACGAGCAGTACTTC
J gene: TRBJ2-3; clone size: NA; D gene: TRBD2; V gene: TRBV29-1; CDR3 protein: CSSSGTSGGVSTDTQYF; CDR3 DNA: TGCAGCTCCTCCGGGACTAGCGGGGGGGTGAGCACAGATACGCAGTATTTT
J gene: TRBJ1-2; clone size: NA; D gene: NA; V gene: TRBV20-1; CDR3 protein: CSARQGTNYGYTF; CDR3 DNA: TGCAGTGCTAGACAGGGGACCAACTATGGCTACACCTTC
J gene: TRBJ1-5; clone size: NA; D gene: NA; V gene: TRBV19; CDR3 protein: CASTPDPNQPQHF; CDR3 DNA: TGTGCCAGTACCCCAGACCCCAATCAGCCCCAGCATTTT
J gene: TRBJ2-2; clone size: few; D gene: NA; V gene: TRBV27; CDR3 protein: CASSLTNTGELFF; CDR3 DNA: TGTGCCAGCAGTTTAACGAACACCGGGGAGCTGTTTTTT
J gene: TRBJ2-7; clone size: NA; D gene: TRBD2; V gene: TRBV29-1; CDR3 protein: CSVEDSSGVYEQYF; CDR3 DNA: TGCAGCGTTGAAGACTCTAGCGGGGTCTACGAGCAGTACTTC
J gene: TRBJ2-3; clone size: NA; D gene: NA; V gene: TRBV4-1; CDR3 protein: CASSQPGTRYTDTQYF; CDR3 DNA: TGCGCCAGCAGCCAGCCCGGGACTCGATACACAGATACGCAGTATTTT
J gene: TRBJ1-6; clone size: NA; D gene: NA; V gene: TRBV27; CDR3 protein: CASQDLSSTSPLHF; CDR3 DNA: TGTGCGTCCCAGGACCTCTCCTCAACTTCACCCCTCCACTTT
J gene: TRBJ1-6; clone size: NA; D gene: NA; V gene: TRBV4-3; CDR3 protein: CASSQDRSPDRNSPLHF; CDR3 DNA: TGCGCCAGCAGCCAAGATCGGTCCCCGGACAGAAATTCACCCCTCCACTTT
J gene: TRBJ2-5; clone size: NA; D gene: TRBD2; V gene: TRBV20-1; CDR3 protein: CSARSSAGGSETQYF; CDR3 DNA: TGCAGTGCTAGATCGTCAGCGGGGGGATCAGAGACCCAGTACTTC
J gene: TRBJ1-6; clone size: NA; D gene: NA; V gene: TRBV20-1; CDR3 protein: CSAREQAALHF; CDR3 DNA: TGCAGTGCTAGAGAACAGGCGGCCCTCCACTTT
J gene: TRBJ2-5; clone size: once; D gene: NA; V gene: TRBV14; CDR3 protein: CASSQLAGVQETQYF; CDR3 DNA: TGTGCCAGCAGCCAATTGGCAGGAGTACAAGAGACCCAGTACTTC
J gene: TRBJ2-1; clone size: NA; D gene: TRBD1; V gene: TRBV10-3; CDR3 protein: CAISERLQGSSEQFF; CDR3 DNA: TGTGCCATCAGTGAGCGGCTACAGGGGTCCAGTGAGCAGTTCTTC
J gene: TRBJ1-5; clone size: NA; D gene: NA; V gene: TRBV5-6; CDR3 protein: CASSLGGGAPNQPQHF; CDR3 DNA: TGTGCCAGCAGCTTGGGAGGGGGAGCCCCCAATCAGCCCCAGCATTTT